The T cell receptor beta chain under discussion was sequenced for a study of molecular identifiers for immune sequencing clone quantification. Findings of the study overall: Spiked TCR RNA from one Jurkat cell reportedly showed up when mixed among roughly 1 million naive cells.

Of note for this clonotype: Its matching antigen is unknown. Given a much more abundant clone one base away, this may be a read error. Because the CDR3 is missing its conserved closing phenylalanine or tryptophan, this is likely a read error.

Trimming shortened V by 5 bases and J by 4 bases, and 7 bases separated the two germline ends. This CDR3 region has 11 residues. Germline assignment: CDR1 SQVTM and CDR2 ANQGSEA. Bulk TCR libraries used previously described methods and listed TCR primers. TCRdb analysed the PCR reads with MiXCR anew, one entry per CDR3 protein. Of over 300,000 distinct CDR3 sequences in the sample, roughly 23% are singletons; the top ten hold around 0.7%. What was sequenced was naive CD8+ T cells from blood, with Jurkat cell RNA spiked in. Subset indicated: FACS-sorted CD8+CD4-CCR7+CD45RA+ naive T cells. V and J are TRBV29-1 and TRBJ2-3; D is unclear. This TCR was sampled from a human donor in good health. Some libraries in this study had Jurkat cell RNA spiked in. The CDR3 bases are TGCAGCGTTTTGTACGCAGATACGCAGTATGTT. Protein sequence: CSVLYADTQYV.